This is a list of T cell receptor beta chains from one sample in a study of T cell responses to AZD1222 COVID-19 vaccine. Only in-frame clones appear in the TCRdb table, and some are missing; sequencing was by immunoSEQ multiplex PCR. Of 90,000 to 150,000 clones in the sample, roughly 87% were seen once. The input for sequencing was peripheral blood, taken on day 0 of AZD1222 vaccination. The receptors come from an adult in good health. The CDR3 runs from the conserved cysteine through the conserved F or W. A D gene is named only where the DNA matches it firmly. Size is omitted from some rows. Given values are once, few, many or a class for expanded clones.

CDR3aa: CAWKHEKLFF
CDR3nt: TGTGCCTGGAAGCATGAAAAACTGTTTTTT
d_gene: -
abundance: once
v_gene: TRBV30
j_gene: TRBJ1-4

CDR3aa: CASSLDGIYNEQFF
CDR3nt: TGTGCCAGCAGCTTGGACGGAATCTACAATGAGCAGTTCTTC
d_gene: -
abundance: -
v_gene: TRBV7-2
j_gene: TRBJ2-1

CDR3aa: CSASRGQAYEQYF
CDR3nt: TGCAGCGCAAGCAGGGGGCAAGCCTACGAGCAGTACTTC
d_gene: TRBD1
abundance: -
v_gene: TRBV29-1
j_gene: TRBJ2-7

CDR3aa: CAISESRTYEQYF
CDR3nt: TGTGCCATCAGTGAGTCGAGGACCTACGAGCAGTACTTC
d_gene: -
abundance: -
v_gene: TRBV10-3
j_gene: TRBJ2-7

CDR3aa: CASSYSGSRFYGYTF
CDR3nt: TGTGCCAGCAGTTACTCGGGCAGCCGATTCTATGGCTACACCTTC
d_gene: -
abundance: once
v_gene: TRBV6-5
j_gene: TRBJ1-2

CDR3aa: CAISESVLAEQFF
CDR3nt: TGTGCCATCAGTGAGTCGGTCTTAGCGGAGCAGTTCTTC
d_gene: -
abundance: -
v_gene: TRBV10-3
j_gene: TRBJ2-1

CDR3aa: CASFSSSYEQYF
CDR3nt: TGTGCCAGCTTTTCTAGCTCCTACGAGCAGTACTTC
d_gene: -
abundance: -
v_gene: TRBV27
j_gene: TRBJ2-7

CDR3aa: CASGLTGSSYEQYF
CDR3nt: TGTGCTAGTGGGTTGACAGGGAGCTCCTACGAGCAGTACTTC
d_gene: TRBD1
abundance: -
v_gene: TRBV12-5
j_gene: TRBJ2-7

CDR3aa: CASSLLAHYTF
CDR3nt: TGTGCCAGCAGCTTACTGGCTCACTACACCTTC
d_gene: -
abundance: -
v_gene: TRBV7-9
j_gene: TRBJ1-2

CDR3aa: CASSLGTGTGNQPQHF
CDR3nt: TGTGCCAGCAGCTTGGGGACCGGGACAGGAAATCAGCCCCAGCATTTT
d_gene: TRBD1
abundance: -
v_gene: TRBV7-9
j_gene: TRBJ1-5

CDR3aa: CASANWGGPYEQYF
CDR3nt: TGTGCCAGCGCCAACTGGGGAGGCCCCTACGAGCAGTACTTC
d_gene: -
abundance: -
v_gene: TRBV27
j_gene: TRBJ2-7

CDR3aa: CASSRPGANDYGYTF
CDR3nt: TGTGCCAGCAGCCGACCGGGGGCGAACGACTATGGCTACACCTTC
d_gene: -
abundance: -
v_gene: TRBV4-2
j_gene: TRBJ1-2

CDR3aa: CASSPPRAESNTGELFF
CDR3nt: TGTGCCAGCTCACCACCGAGAGCGGAATCGAACACCGGGGAGCTGTTTTTT
d_gene: -
abundance: -
v_gene: TRBV18
j_gene: TRBJ2-2

CDR3aa: CASSFSLAGAREQFF
CDR3nt: TGTGCCAGCAGCTTTTCCTTGGCGGGGGCCCGTGAGCAGTTCTTC
d_gene: -
abundance: -
v_gene: TRBV7-3
j_gene: TRBJ2-1

CDR3aa: CASAQGAGYEQYF
CDR3nt: TGTGCTAGTGCCCAGGGGGCTGGGTACGAGCAGTACTTC
d_gene: TRBD1
abundance: -
v_gene: TRBV12-5
j_gene: TRBJ2-7

CDR3aa: CASSHLRGAGGRSDYGYTF
CDR3nt: TGTGCCAGCAGCCACCTCCGGGGGGCAGGGGGCCGGTCGGACTATGGCTACACCTTC
d_gene: TRBD1
abundance: -
v_gene: TRBV5-4
j_gene: TRBJ1-2